The 28 T cell receptor beta chains below come from one sample, sequenced in a study of blood T cell repertoires in COVID-19. TCRdb's copy holds only in-frame clones and misses some; the assay was immunoSEQ multiplex PCR. The repertoire holds approximately 230,000 clones, with roughly 88% as singletons. Sequenced material: peripheral blood. These receptors all stem from a woman aged 25 to 39 with COVID-19, enrolled during active disease.

This clone showed up just once. The chain is built from TRBV13 and TRBJ2-2; D remains unclear. The length of the CDR3 is 15 residues. V was shortened by 2 bases and J by 0 bases, with 7 bases between the two germline ends. Looked up from germline, CDR1 is PRHDT and CDR2 is FYEKMQ (reference sequence). The CDR3 loop is CASSLPAANTGELFF. DNA of the CDR3: TGTGCCAGCAGCTTACCGGCGGCGAACACCGGGGAGCTGTTTTTT. Together with reference TRBV13 and TRBJ2-2, the CDR3 gives the full variable domain: AAGVIQSPRHLIKEKRETATLKCYPIPRHDTVYWYQQGPGQDPQFLISFYEKMQSDKGSIPDRFSAQQFSDYHSELNMSSLELGDSALYFCASSLPAANTGELFFGEGSRLTVL.

V and J are TRBV2 and TRBJ1-1; D perhaps matches TRBD1 (6 bases). Germline V gene data show CDR1 as SNHLY and CDR2 as FYNNEI. This CDR3 has 13 residues. V lost 7 bases and J lost 6, with 15 bases in between. Written as DNA, the CDR3 is TGTGCCAGCACCACCTCAGGGGTGTCTGAAGCTTTCTTT. Translation gives CASTTSGVSEAFF.

The gene calls are TRBV5-1 and TRBJ1-1, with 9 bases lining up with TRBD1. CDR1 and CDR2 (germline): SGHRS, YFSETQ. Trimming took 4 bases from V and 5 from J; bases not matched to a gene: 9. The CDR3 covers 15 residues. In DNA, the CDR3 is TGCGCCAGCAGCCTCGAAATCGGGACAGGGACTGAAGCTTTCTTT. Translation gives CASSLEIGTGTEAFF.

V gene TRBV4-1 combines with J gene TRBJ2-7, with 10 bases aligning to TRBD2. CDR1 MGHRA and CDR2 YSYEKL come from the germline V gene. Germline trimming cut 1 base from V and 2 bases from J; bases unmatched to any gene: 2. The length of the CDR3 is 15 residues. CDR3 loop: CASSQALAGAYEQYF. The CDR3 bases are TGCGCCAGCAGCCAAGCGCTAGCGGGGGCCTACGAGCAGTACTTC.

The V gene is TRBV6-1, the J gene TRBJ1-5; 7 bases are shared with TRBD1. The CDR3 length is 17 residues. V lost 3 bases and J lost 3; bases outside the gene matches: 11. Looked up from germline, CDR1 is MNHNS and CDR2 is SASEGT. This CDR3 is CASSDLQGIPYNQPQHF. The CDR3 DNA is TGTGCCAGCAGTGATCTACAGGGGATCCCTTACAATCAGCCCCAGCATTTT.

This chain connects TRBV5-1 to TRBJ2-5; a possible D gene is TRBD1 (6 bases). The length of the CDR3 is 14 residues. Germline CDR1 and CDR2: SGHRS and YFSETQ. Trimming pared 0 bases from V and 3 bases from J, leaving 9 bases between. For the CDR3, the DNA is TGCGCCAGCAGCTTGGGTCAGGGGAAAGAGACCCAGTACTTC. Its protein product is CASSLGQGKETQYF.

The rearrangement joins TRBV9 to TRBJ2-1; 9 bases agree with TRBD1. The CDR3 is made up of 16 amino acids. Per the germline V gene, CDR1 is SGDLS and CDR2 is YYNGEE. The trim removed 4 bases at V and 6 bases at J, leaving 11 bases unmatched. The CDR3 here is CASSKTGTGNANEQFF. In DNA form, the CDR3 reads TGTGCCAGCAGCAAGACCGGGACAGGGAACGCCAATGAGCAGTTCTTC. Drawing the rest from reference TRBV9 and TRBJ2-1, the complete variable domain is DSGVTQTPKHLITATGQRVTLRCSPRSGDLSVYWYQQSLDQGLQFLIQYYNGEERAKGNILERFSAQQFPDLHSELNLSSLELGDSALYFCASSKTGTGNANEQFFGPGTRLTVL.

The V and J genes are TRBV11-2 and TRBJ2-3; 13 bases match TRBD2. CDR1 and CDR2 from the germline V gene are SGHAT and FQNNGV. The CDR3 consists of 19 residues. J gave up 6 bases and V 0 bases, and 12 bases lay outside the gene matches. CDR3 in amino acids: CASSLDGGTSGVLRDTQYF. The CDR3 coding sequence is TGTGCCAGCAGCTTAGATGGAGGGACTAGCGGGGTGCTAAGGGATACGCAGTATTTT.

This clone was seen only a few times. The chain carries TRBV7-2 and TRBJ2-5; 11 nucleotides agree with TRBD2. The CDR3 is 17 residues long. The V gene's germline CDR1 is SGHTA and CDR2 FQGNSA. Trimming at V came to 3 bases and at J to 7 bases, leaving 13 bases not matched to a gene. The CDR3 is CASSLGALAGASGTQYF. In DNA, the CDR3 is TGTGCCAGCAGCTTGGGGGCACTAGCGGGGGCCTCGGGGACCCAGTACTTC.

This chain joins TRBV5-4 and TRBJ2-5; D is possibly TRBD2 (5 bases). Trimming left V 2 bases short and J 2 bases short, with 10 bases between. The CDR3 length is 14 residues. The germline gives CDR1 SGHNT, CDR2 YYREEE (reference sequence). CDR3 in DNA: TGTGCCAGCAGCTTCGAAGCGGCACAAGAGACCCAGTACTTC. This translates into CASSFEAAQETQYF.

This clone was recorded only once. The chain carries TRBV7-2 and TRBJ2-1; perhaps TRBD1 as D (6 bases). V dropped 3 bases and J dropped 4 bases, with 10 bases sitting between them. The CDR3 has 14 amino acids. The V gene's germline CDR1 is SGHTA and CDR2 FQGNSA. The CDR3 sequence: CASSFRQVYNEQFF. Here the CDR3 DNA reads TGTGCCAGCAGCTTCAGACAGGTATACAATGAGCAGTTCTTC.

The genes are TRBV27 and TRBJ2-1, with 10 bases matching TRBD2. Germline V CDR1 and CDR2: MNHEY, SMNVEV (reference sequence). V was pared by 2 bases and J by 7 bases, with 5 bases of the junction left unmatched. The CDR3 runs 15 residues. CDR3 region: CASSLRQREGNEQFF. The CDR3 DNA is TGTGCCAGCAGTTTACGTCAGCGGGAGGGGAATGAGCAGTTCTTC.

The rearrangement uses TRBV5-6 and TRBJ2-7, with TRBD1 identical over 9 bases. Germline V lookup: CDR1 SGHDT, CDR2 YYEEEE. V shed 3 bases, J shed 11 bases, and the junction held 3 bases outside the gene matches. The CDR3 spans 11 residues. The CDR3: CASSYGQGKYF. The CDR3 DNA is TGTGCCAGCAGCTACGGACAGGGGAAGTACTTC.

V is TRBV27 and J is TRBJ1-1; D not resolved. CDR3 length: 13 residues. Trimming cost V 2 bases and J 3 bases, with 7 bases left between them. Germline V gene data show CDR1 as MNHEY and CDR2 as SMNVEV (reference sequence). The chain's CDR3 is CASSLGRYTEAFF. For the CDR3, the DNA is TGTGCCAGCAGTTTAGGGAGATACACTGAAGCTTTCTTT.

V usage is TRBV5-1 and J usage is TRBJ2-7; TRBD1 aligns across 9 bases. The CDR3 has 21 residues. V was pared by 5 bases and J by 0 bases, with 24 bases of the junction left unmatched. Germline CDR1 reads SGHRS; CDR2 reads YFSETQ. CDR3 region: CASSRFGTGWPLADNSYEQYV. The CDR3 DNA is TGCGCCAGCAGTAGGTTCGGGACAGGGTGGCCCCTAGCGGATAACTCCTACGAGCAGTACGTC.

This rearrangement joins TRBV7-9 to TRBJ1-1; 8 bases match TRBD1. The CDR3 consists of 12 residues. Germline CDR1 reads SEHNR; CDR2 reads FQNEAQ (reference sequence). The trim removed 4 bases at V and 9 bases at J, leaving 4 bases unmatched. The CDR3 here is CASSWGQEKAFF. Written as DNA, the CDR3 is TGTGCCAGCAGCTGGGGACAGGAAAAAGCTTTCTTT.

The chain employs TRBV9 and TRBJ2-3, with D perhaps TRBD1 (5 bases). The CDR3 consists of 17 residues. V lost 4 bases to trimming and J lost 2 bases, with 20 bases between them. Germline V gene sequence: CDR1 SGDLS, CDR2 YYNGEE. CDR3 sequence (DNA): TGTGCCAGCAGCCCCAGGGTTGACGTTGGAGCCACAGATACGCAGTATTTT. Its protein is CASSPRVDVGATDTQYF.

This chain joins TRBV9 and TRBJ2-1, with 7 bases lining up with TRBD1. In germline, CDR1 is SGDLS, CDR2 YYNGEE. This CDR3 region has 16 residues. Losses at the gene ends were 0 bases for V and 8 bases for J; bases not matched to a gene: 11. CDR3 region: CASSVALAGGVDEQFF. The CDR3 nucleotides read TGTGCCAGCAGCGTAGCTCTAGCAGGGGGTGTCGATGAGCAGTTCTTC.

The chain joins TRBV30 to TRBJ1-1; maybe TRBD1 (5 bases). The germline CDR1 and CDR2 sequences are GTSNPN and SVGIG (reference sequence). Trimming pared 5 bases from V and 0 bases from J, leaving 19 bases between. There are 16 residues in the CDR3. CDR3 region: CAWFIIQGSMNTEAFF. The CDR3 DNA sequence: TGTGCCTGGTTTATAATTCAGGGTTCTATGAACACTGAAGCTTTCTTT.

The chain joins TRBV2 to TRBJ2-3; 8 nucleotides match TRBD2. Germline CDR1 reads SNHLY; CDR2 reads FYNNEI. The J segment lost 9 bases and the V segment lost 3 bases, leaving 14 bases of the junction unmatched. The CDR3 length is 16 residues. The CDR3 DNA reads TGTGCCAGCAGTGACCGAGGCGGGGGGCCCGCCCGGACGCAGTATTTT. It codes for CASSDRGGGPARTQYF.

This clone came up once. This rearrangement joins TRBV7-9 to TRBJ1-1; TRBD1 is a possible D gene (6 bases). Germline assignment: CDR1 SEHNR and CDR2 FQNEAQ (reference sequence). This CDR3 region has 16 residues. Deletions cut 5 bases from V and 3 bases from J, with 19 bases between. This chain's CDR3 is CASSAVLRGPYTEAFF. The CDR3, as DNA: TGTGCCAGCAGCGCAGTACTCAGGGGCCCCTACACTGAAGCTTTCTTT.

The J gene is TRBJ2-5, the V gene TRBV6-5; D remains unclear. Trimming cost V 7 bases and J 7 bases, with 10 bases left between them. The CDR3 loop spans 11 amino acids. Looked up from germline, CDR1 is MNHEY and CDR2 is SVGAGI. CDR3 in DNA: TGTGCCAGCACGTTGGTAGCGACCCAGTACTTC. Translated, it gives CASTLVATQYF.

The gene calls are TRBV7-9 and TRBJ2-5, with TRBD1 matching over 11 bases. The CDR3 consists of 15 residues. V was clipped by 5 bases and J by 6 bases; unmatched bases: 8. Germline V gene sequence: CDR1 SEHNR, CDR2 FQNEAQ (reference sequence). For the CDR3, the DNA is TGTGCCAGCAGCGCCAGGACAGGGGGCGGAAAGACCCAGTACTTC. This sequence encodes CASSARTGGGKTQYF. Drawing the rest from reference TRBV7-9 and TRBJ2-5, the complete variable domain is DTGVSQNPRHKITKRGQNVTFRCDPISEHNRLYWYRQTLGQGPEFLTYFQNEAQLEKSRLLSDRFSAERPKGSFSTLEIQRTEQGDSAMYLCASSARTGGGKTQYFGPGTRLLVL.

The CDR3 region is CASLGLAGASDTGELFF. CDR3 in DNA: TGCGCCAGCTTGGGACTAGCGGGGGCCTCCGACACCGGGGAGCTGTTTTTT. The chain couples TRBV10-2 to TRBJ2-2; 14 nucleotides align to TRBD2. J lost 3 bases, V lost 8 bases, and 8 bases had no gene match. Germline CDR1 is WSHSY and CDR2 is SAAADI. The CDR3 is 17 residues long.

The CDR3 sequence: CASSLAGGSTDTQYF. CDR3 DNA sequence: TGTGCCAGCAGCTTAGCGGGAGGATCCACAGATACGCAGTATTTT. The chain couples TRBV11-3 to TRBJ2-3; 7 bases map to TRBD2. There are 15 residues in the CDR3. CDR1 is SGHNT and CDR2 is YENEEA in the germline V gene. V lost 1 base, J lost 2 bases, and 3 bases stayed unmatched.

The genes are TRBV4-3 and TRBJ2-5, with a tentative D call TRBD1 (5 bases). V was clipped by 0 bases and J by 3 bases, with 11 bases between them. The germline V gene has CDR1 LGHNA and CDR2 YSLEER. The CDR3 has 15 amino acids. The CDR3 DNA sequence: TGCGCCAGCAGCCAAGAGGGGCTAGAAGAAGAGACCCAGTACTTC. Translating gives CASSQEGLEEETQYF.

The CDR3 region is CASSTRQGASNQPQHF. In DNA, the CDR3 is TGTGCCAGCAGTACCAGACAGGGGGCATCTAATCAGCCCCAGCATTTT. This sequence joins TRBV6-2 or TRBV6-3 and TRBJ1-5, with 10 positions matching TRBD1. The V and J ends lost 5 bases and 4 bases, in that order; junction bases with no gene match: 8. This CDR3 has 16 residues. CDR1 is MNHEY, CDR2 SVGEGT, per germline.

The CDR3 nucleotides read TGTGCCATCAGTGGCTCCCCCGACAGGGGATCCCAAGAGACCCAGTACTTC. Protein sequence: CAISGSPDRGSQETQYF. The V and J genes are TRBV10-3 and TRBJ2-5; 8 nucleotides agree with TRBD1. Germline V CDR1 and CDR2: ENHRY, SYGVKD. The CDR3 runs to 17 residues. V was clipped by 4 bases and J by 1 base; unmatched bases: 11.